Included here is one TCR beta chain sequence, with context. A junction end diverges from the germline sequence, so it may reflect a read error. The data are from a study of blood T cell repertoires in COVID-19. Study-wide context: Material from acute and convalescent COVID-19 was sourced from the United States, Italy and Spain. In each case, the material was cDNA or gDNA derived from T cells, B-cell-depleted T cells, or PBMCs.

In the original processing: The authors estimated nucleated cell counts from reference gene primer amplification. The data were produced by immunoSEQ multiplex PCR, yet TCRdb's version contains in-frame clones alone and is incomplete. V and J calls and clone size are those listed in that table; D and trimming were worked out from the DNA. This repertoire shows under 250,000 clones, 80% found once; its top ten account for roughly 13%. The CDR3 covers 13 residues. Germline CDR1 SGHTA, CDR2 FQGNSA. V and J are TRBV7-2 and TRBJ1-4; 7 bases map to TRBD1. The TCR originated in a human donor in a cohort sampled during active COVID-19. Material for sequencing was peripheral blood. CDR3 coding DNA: TGTGCCAGCACCTTAGGGACAGATGAAAAACTGTTTTTT. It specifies CASTLGTDEKLFF.